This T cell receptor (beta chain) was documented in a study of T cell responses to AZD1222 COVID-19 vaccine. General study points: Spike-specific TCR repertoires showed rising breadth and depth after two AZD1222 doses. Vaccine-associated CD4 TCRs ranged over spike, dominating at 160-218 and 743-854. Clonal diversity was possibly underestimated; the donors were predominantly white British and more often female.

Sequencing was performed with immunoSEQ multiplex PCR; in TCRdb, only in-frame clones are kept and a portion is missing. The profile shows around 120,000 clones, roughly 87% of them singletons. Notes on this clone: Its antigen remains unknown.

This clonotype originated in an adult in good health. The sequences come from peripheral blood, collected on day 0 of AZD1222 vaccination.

CDR3: CAISVDRASYEQYF. For the CDR3, the DNA is TGTGCCATCAGTGTCGACAGGGCCTCCTACGAGCAGTACTTC. The V call is TRBV10-3, the J call TRBJ2-7, with 7 nucleotides matching TRBD1. The CDR3 has 14 residues. The V segment lost 4 bases and the J segment 0 bases; nucleotides outside the gene matches: 3. Germline V gene sequence: CDR1 ENHRY, CDR2 SYGVKD.